Listed below are T cell receptor beta chains from one sample, sequenced in a study of shared clonotypes between healthy human individuals. Profiled with immunoSEQ multiplex PCR; TCRdb holds only in-frame clones, not every one. The sample contains roughly 490,000 clones, 79% of which appear only once. The specimen was PBMCs. The receptors shown here come from a woman aged 40 to 50 in good health. Some clones in this sample may be carry-over from other donors' samples. Each CDR3 is given with its conserved first and last residue. The order of the fields is D gene, clone size, J gene, V gene, CDR3 protein, CDR3 DNA. A D gene is named only where the DNA matches it firmly. Size tells how often a clone was seen (once, few, many) or the class of an expanded clone, and some rows leave it out.

D gene: .
clone size: once
J gene: TRBJ1-3
V gene: TRBV15
CDR3 protein: CATRPGRAFSGNTIYF
CDR3 DNA: TGTGCCACCAGGCCTGGGAGGGCCTTCTCTGGAAACACCATATATTTT

D gene: .
clone size: .
J gene: TRBJ2-3
V gene: TRBV6-6
CDR3 protein: CASSSPTVTQYF
CDR3 DNA: TGTGCCAGCAGTTCGCCAACAGTTACGCAGTATTTT

D gene: .
clone size: .
J gene: TRBJ2-2
V gene: TRBV7-3
CDR3 protein: CASSWGPTFNTGELFF
CDR3 DNA: TGTGCCAGCAGCTGGGGACCGACCTTTAACACCGGGGAGCTGTTTTTT

D gene: .
clone size: .
J gene: TRBJ2-6
V gene: TRBV19
CDR3 protein: CASSIQDRSSGANVLTF
CDR3 DNA: TGTGCCAGTAGTATCCAGGACAGAAGCTCTGGGGCCAACGTCCTGACTTTC

D gene: .
clone size: .
J gene: TRBJ1-4
V gene: TRBV28
CDR3 protein: CASSLGGEKLFF
CDR3 DNA: TGTGCCAGCAGTTTAGGGGGTGAAAAACTGTTTTTT

D gene: .
clone size: .
J gene: TRBJ2-1
V gene: TRBV19
CDR3 protein: CASSMRQGYRDEQFF
CDR3 DNA: TGTGCCAGTAGTATGCGTCAGGGATATCGCGATGAGCAGTTCTTC

D gene: .
clone size: once
J gene: TRBJ1-6
V gene: TRBV9
CDR3 protein: CASSDRARSPLHF
CDR3 DNA: TGTGCCAGCAGCGACAGGGCCCGTTCACCCCTCCACTTT

D gene: .
clone size: many
J gene: TRBJ2-1
V gene: TRBV29-1
CDR3 protein: CSVAKGDHNEQFF
CDR3 DNA: TGCAGCGTCGCCAAGGGGGACCACAATGAGCAGTTCTTC

D gene: .
clone size: .
J gene: TRBJ1-1
V gene: TRBV6-6
CDR3 protein: CASSYSIGTEAFF
CDR3 DNA: TGCGCCAGCAGTTACTCGATAGGCACTGAAGCTTTCTTT

D gene: TRBD2
clone size: once
J gene: TRBJ2-1
V gene: TRBV7-3
CDR3 protein: CASSSLAGGQGEQFF
CDR3 DNA: TGTGCCAGCAGCTCATTAGCGGGAGGGCAGGGTGAGCAGTTCTTC

D gene: .
clone size: .
J gene: TRBJ1-1
V gene: TRBV28
CDR3 protein: CASSLIGQGLMNTEAFF
CDR3 DNA: TGTGCCAGCAGTTTAATTGGCCAGGGACTAATGAACACTGAAGCTTTCTTT

D gene: TRBD1
clone size: .
J gene: TRBJ2-7
V gene: TRBV27
CDR3 protein: CASSLGTGVLDTNYEQYF
CDR3 DNA: TGTGCCAGCAGCCTAGGGACAGGGGTTCTCGATACTAACTACGAGCAGTACTTC

D gene: .
clone size: .
J gene: TRBJ1-1
V gene: TRBV27
CDR3 protein: CASSGRLNTEAFF
CDR3 DNA: TGTGCCAGTTCGGGACGGTTGAACACTGAAGCTTTCTTT

D gene: .
clone size: .
J gene: TRBJ2-6
V gene: TRBV28
CDR3 protein: CASEESSGANVLTF
CDR3 DNA: TGTGCCAGCGAGGAGAGCTCTGGGGCCAACGTCCTGACTTTC

D gene: .
clone size: once
J gene: TRBJ2-2
V gene: TRBV11-2
CDR3 protein: CASSPLTGSTGELFF
CDR3 DNA: TGTGCCAGCAGCCCATTAACAGGATCCACCGGGGAGCTGTTTTTT

D gene: .
clone size: .
J gene: TRBJ1-1
V gene: TRBV7-2
CDR3 protein: CASSLVSRNTEAFF
CDR3 DNA: TGTGCCAGCAGCTTAGTCTCCAGGAACACTGAAGCTTTCTTT

D gene: .
clone size: .
J gene: TRBJ1-1
V gene: TRBV6-6
CDR3 protein: CASSPTGLQAFF
CDR3 DNA: TGTGCCAGCAGCCCCACAGGCCTCCAAGCTTTCTTT

D gene: TRBD1
clone size: .
J gene: TRBJ2-5
V gene: TRBV9
CDR3 protein: CASTNTGTAEETQYF
CDR3 DNA: TGTGCCAGCACCAATACGGGGACAGCGGAAGAGACCCAGTACTTC

D gene: .
clone size: few
J gene: TRBJ2-7
V gene: TRBV7-4
CDR3 protein: CASSLTMNQGPRSYEQYF
CDR3 DNA: TGTGCCAGCAGCTTGACCATGAACCAGGGACCGAGATCCTACGAGCAGTACTTC